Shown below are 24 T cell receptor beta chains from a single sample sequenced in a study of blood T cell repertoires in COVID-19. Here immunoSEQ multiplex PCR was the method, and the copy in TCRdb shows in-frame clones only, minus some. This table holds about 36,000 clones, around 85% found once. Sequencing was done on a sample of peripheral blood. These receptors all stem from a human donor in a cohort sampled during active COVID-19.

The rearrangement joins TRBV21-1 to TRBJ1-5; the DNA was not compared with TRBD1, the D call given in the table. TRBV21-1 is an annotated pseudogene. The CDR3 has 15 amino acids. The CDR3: CASSPRCRGNQPQHF. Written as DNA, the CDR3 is TGTGCCAGCAGCCCCAGATGCAGGGGCAATCAGCCCCAGCATTTT.

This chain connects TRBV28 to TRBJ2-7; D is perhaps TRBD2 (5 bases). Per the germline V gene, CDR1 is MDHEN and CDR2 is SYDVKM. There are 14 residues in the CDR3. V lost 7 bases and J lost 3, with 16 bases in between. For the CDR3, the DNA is TGTGCCAGCATCACCCCGGGAAGTCGCTACGAGCAGTACTTC. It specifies CASITPGSRYEQYF.

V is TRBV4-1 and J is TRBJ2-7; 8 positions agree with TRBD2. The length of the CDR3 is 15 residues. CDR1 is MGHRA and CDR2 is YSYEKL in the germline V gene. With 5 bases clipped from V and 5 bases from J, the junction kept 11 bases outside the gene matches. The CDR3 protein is CASSKASGGRDEQYF. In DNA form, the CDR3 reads TGCGCCAGCAGCAAGGCAAGCGGGGGAAGGGACGAGCAGTACTTC.

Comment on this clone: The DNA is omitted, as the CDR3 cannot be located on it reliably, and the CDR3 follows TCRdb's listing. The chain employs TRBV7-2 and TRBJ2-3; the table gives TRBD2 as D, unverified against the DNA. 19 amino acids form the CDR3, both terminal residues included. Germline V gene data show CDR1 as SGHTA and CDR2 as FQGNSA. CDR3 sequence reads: CASSFGPGLAGVRGDTQYF.

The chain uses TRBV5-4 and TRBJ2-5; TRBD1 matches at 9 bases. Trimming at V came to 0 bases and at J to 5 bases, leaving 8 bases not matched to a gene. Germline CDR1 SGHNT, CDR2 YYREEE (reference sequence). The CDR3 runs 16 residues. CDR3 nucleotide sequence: TGTGCCAGCAGCTTGGGAAGGGACAGGGCGCAGGAGACCCAGTACTTC. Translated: CASSLGRDRAQETQYF.

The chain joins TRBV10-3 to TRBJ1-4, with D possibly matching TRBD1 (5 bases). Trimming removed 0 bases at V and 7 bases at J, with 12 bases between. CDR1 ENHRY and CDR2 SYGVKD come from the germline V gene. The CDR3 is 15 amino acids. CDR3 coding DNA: TGTGCCATCAGTGAGTCGGGGGGTCCCGGTGAAAAACTGTTTTTT. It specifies CAISESGGPGEKLFF.

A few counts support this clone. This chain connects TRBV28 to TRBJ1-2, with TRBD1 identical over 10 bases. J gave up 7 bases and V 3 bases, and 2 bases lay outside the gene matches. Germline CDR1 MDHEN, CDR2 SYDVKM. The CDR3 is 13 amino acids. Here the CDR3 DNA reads TGTGCCAGCAGTTTGGGGACAGGGGCTGGCTACACCTTC. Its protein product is CASSLGTGAGYTF.

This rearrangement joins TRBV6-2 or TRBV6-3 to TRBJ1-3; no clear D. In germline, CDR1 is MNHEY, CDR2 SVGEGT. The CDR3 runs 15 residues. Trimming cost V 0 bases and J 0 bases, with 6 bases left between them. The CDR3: CASSYSGDSGNTIYF. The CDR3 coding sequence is TGTGCCAGCAGTTACTCCGGGGACTCTGGAAACACCATATATTTT.

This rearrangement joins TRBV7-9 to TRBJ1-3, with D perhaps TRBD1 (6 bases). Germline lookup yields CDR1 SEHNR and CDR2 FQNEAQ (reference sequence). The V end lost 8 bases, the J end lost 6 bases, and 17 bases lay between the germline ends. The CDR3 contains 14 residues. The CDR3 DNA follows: TGTGCCAGCCATCTGACAGGCCCGTCAAACACCATATATTTT. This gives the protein CASHLTGPSNTIYF. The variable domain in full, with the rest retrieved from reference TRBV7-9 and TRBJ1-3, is DTGVSQNPRHKITKRGQNVTFRCDPISEHNRLYWYRQTLGQGPEFLTYFQNEAQLEKSRLLSDRFSAERPKGSFSTLEIQRTEQGDSAMYLCASHLTGPSNTIYFGEGSWLTVV.

CDR3 in amino acids: CASSPLTSGDNEQFF. The CDR3 nucleotides are TGTGCCAGCTCACCACTTACTAGCGGAGACAATGAGCAGTTCTTC. The chain is built from TRBV18 and TRBJ2-1; 8 bases are a match to TRBD2. Unmatched junction bases numbered 4, after V lost 1 base and J lost 5 bases. The CDR3 sequence is 15 residues long. Germline V gives CDR1 KGHSH, CDR2 LQKENI. The complete variable domain, with remaining parts taken from reference TRBV18 and TRBJ2-1, reads NAGVMQNPRHLVRRRGQEARLRCSPMKGHSHVYWYRQLPEEGLKFMVYLQKENIIDESGMPKERFSAEFPKEGPSILRIQQVVRGDSAAYFCASSPLTSGDNEQFFGPGTRLTVL.

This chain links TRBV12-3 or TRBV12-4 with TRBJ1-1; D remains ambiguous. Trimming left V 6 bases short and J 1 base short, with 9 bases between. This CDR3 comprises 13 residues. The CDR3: CASSVVRNTEAFF. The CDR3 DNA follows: TGTGCCAGCAGCGTTGTTCGGAACACTGAAGCTTTCTTT.

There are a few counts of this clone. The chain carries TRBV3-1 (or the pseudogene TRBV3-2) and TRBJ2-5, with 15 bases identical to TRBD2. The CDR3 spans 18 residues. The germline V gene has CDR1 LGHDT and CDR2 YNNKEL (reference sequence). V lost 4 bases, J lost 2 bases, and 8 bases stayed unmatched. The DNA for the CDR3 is TGTGCCAGCAGCCCGGGGACTAGCGGGGGGAACCGACAAGAGACCCAGTACTTC. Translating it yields CASSPGTSGGNRQETQYF.

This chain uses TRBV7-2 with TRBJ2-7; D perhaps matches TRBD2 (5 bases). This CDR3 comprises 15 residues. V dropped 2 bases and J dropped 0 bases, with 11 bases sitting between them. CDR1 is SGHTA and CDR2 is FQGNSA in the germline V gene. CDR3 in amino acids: CASSLPGTSSYEQYF. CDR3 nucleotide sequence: TGTGCCAGCAGCTTACCGGGAACGAGCTCCTACGAGCAGTACTTC.

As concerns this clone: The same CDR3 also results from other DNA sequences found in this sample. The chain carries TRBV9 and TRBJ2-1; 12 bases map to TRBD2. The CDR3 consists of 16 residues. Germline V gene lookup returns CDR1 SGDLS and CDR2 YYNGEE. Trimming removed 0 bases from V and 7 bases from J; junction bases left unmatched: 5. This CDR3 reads CASSVVASGGVNEQFF. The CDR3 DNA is TGTGCCAGCAGCGTAGTAGCTAGCGGGGGGGTGAATGAGCAGTTCTTC. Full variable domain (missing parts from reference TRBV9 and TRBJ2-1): DSGVTQTPKHLITATGQRVTLRCSPRSGDLSVYWYQQSLDQGLQFLIQYYNGEERAKGNILERFSAQQFPDLHSELNLSSLELGDSALYFCASSVVASGGVNEQFFGPGTRLTVL.

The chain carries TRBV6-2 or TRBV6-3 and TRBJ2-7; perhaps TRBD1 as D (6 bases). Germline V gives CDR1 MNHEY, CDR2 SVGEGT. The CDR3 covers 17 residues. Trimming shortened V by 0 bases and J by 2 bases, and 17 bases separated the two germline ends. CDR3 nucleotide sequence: TGTGCCAGCAGTTACTCCTCTACTAGGGACAACGCCTACGAGCAGTACTTC. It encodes CASSYSSTRDNAYEQYF.

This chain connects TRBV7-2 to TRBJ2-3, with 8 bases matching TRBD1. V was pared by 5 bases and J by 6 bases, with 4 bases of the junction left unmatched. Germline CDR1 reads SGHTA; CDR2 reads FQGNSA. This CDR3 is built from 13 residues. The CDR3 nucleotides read TGTGCCAGCAGCGCCCGGACAGGGGATACGCAGTATTTT. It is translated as CASSARTGDTQYF.

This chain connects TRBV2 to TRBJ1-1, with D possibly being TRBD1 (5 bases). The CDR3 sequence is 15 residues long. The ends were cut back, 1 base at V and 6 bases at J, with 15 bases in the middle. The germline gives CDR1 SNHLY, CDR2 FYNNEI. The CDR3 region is CASSEETAGRSEAFF. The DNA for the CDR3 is TGTGCCAGCAGTGAAGAAACAGCGGGACGGTCTGAAGCTTTCTTT. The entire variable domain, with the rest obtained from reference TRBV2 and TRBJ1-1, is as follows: EPEVTQTPSHQVTQMGQEVILRCVPISNHLYFYWYRQILGQKVEFLVSFYNNEISEKSEIFDDQFSVERPDGSNFTLKIRSTKLEDSAMYFCASSEETAGRSEAFFGQGTRLTVV.

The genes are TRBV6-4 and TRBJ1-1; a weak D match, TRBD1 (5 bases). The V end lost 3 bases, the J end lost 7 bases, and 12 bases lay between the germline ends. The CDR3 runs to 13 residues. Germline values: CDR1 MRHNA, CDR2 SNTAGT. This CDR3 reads CASSETTGSEAFF. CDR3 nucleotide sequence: TGTGCCAGCAGTGAGACCACAGGAAGTGAAGCTTTCTTT.

The CDR3 protein is CASSLDTGSGNTIYF. CDR3 sequence (DNA): TGTGCCAGCAGCTTGGACACTGGCTCTGGAAACACCATATATTTT. The genes are TRBV7-2 and TRBJ1-3; D might be TRBD1 (5 bases). Germline values: CDR1 SGHTA, CDR2 FQGNSA. Trimming left V 3 bases short and J 0 bases short, with 9 bases between. The length of the CDR3 is 15 residues.

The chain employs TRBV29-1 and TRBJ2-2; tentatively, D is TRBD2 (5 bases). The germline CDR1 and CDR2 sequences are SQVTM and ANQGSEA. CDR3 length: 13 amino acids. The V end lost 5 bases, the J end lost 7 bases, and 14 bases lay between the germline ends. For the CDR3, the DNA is TGCAGCGTTTGTTTTCTTGAGGGCGGGGAGCTGTTTTTT. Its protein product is CSVCFLEGGELFF.

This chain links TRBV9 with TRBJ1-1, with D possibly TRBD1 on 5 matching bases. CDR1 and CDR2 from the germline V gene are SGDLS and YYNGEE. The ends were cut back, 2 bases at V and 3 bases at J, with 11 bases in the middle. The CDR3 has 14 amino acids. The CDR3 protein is CASSVDMLDTEAFF. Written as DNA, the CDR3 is TGTGCCAGCAGCGTGGACATGTTGGACACTGAAGCTTTCTTT.

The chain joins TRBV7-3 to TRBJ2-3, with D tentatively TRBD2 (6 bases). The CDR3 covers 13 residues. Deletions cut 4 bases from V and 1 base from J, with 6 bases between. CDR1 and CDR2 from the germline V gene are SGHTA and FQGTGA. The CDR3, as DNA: TGTGCCAGCAGCTCGGGGGGCACAGATACGCAGTATTTT. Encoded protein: CASSSGGTDTQYF.

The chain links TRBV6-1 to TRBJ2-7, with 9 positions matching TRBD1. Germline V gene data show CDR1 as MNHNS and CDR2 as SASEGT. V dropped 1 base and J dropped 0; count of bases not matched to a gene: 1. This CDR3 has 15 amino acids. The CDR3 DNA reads TGTGCCAGCAGTGAAGGGACAGGGGCCTCCTACGAGCAGTACTTC. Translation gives CASSEGTGASYEQYF.

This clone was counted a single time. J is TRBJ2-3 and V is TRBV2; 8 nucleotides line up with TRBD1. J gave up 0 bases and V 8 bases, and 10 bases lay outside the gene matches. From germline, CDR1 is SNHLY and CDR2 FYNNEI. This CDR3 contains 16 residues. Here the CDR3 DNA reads TGTGCCAGCCGACTTGGGACAGGATCTAGCACAGATACGCAGTATTTT. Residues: CASRLGTGSSTDTQYF.